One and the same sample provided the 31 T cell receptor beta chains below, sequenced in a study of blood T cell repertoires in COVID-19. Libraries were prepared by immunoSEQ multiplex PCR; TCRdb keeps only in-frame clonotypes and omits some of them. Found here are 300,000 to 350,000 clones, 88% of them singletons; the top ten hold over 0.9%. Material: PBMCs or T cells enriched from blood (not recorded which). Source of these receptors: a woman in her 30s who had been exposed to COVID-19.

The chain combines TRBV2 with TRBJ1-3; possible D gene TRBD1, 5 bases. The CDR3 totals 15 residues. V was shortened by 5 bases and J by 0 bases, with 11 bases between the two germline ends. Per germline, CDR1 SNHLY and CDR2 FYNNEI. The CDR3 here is CASSITGSSGNTIYF. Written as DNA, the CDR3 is TGTGCCAGCAGTATCACAGGATCCTCTGGAAACACCATATATTTT.

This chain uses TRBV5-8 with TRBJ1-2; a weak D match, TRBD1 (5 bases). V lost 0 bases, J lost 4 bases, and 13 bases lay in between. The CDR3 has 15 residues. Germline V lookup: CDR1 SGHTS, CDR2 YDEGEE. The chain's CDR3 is CASSLAGGKGYGYTF. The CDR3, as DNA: TGTGCCAGCAGCTTGGCGGGGGGGAAAGGCTATGGCTACACCTTC.

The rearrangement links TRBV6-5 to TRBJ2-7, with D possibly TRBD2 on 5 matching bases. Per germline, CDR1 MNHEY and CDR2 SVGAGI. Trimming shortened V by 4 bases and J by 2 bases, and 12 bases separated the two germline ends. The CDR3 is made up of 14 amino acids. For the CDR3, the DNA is TGTGCCAGCAGTTCCCCTAGCCCTCCCTACGAGCAGTACTTC. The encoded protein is CASSSPSPPYEQYF.

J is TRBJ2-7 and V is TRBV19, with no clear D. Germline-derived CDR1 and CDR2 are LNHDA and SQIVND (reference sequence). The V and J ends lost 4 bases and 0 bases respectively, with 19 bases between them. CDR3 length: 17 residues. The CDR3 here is CASSTFPPRSGSYEQYF. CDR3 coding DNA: TGTGCCAGTAGTACCTTTCCACCGAGGAGTGGCTCCTACGAGCAGTACTTC.

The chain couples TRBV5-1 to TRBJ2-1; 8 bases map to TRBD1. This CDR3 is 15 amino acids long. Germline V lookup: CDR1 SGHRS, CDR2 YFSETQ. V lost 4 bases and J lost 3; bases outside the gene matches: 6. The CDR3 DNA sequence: TGCGCCAGCAGCCCGGACAGGGTAAGCTACAATGAGCAGTTCTTC. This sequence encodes CASSPDRVSYNEQFF.

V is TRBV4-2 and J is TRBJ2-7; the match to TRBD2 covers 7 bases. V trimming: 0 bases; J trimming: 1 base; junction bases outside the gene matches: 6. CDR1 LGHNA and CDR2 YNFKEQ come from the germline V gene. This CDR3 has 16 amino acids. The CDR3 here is CASSQDHGGGSYEQYF. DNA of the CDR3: TGTGCCAGCAGCCAAGATCACGGGGGAGGGTCCTACGAGCAGTACTTC.

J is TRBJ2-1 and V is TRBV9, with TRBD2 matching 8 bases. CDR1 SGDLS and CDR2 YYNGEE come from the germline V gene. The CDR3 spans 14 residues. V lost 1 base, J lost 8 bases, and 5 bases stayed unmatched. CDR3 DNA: TGTGCCAGCAGCGTACGAGGGACTAGTGATGAGCAGTTCTTC. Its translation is CASSVRGTSDEQFF.

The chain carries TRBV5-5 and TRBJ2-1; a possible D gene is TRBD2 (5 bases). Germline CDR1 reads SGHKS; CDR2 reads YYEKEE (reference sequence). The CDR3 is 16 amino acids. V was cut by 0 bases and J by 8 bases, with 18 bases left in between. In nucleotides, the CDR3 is TGTGCCAGCAGCTTGGATCCCGGACTCCTTAGGGATGAGCAGTTCTTC. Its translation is CASSLDPGLLRDEQFF.

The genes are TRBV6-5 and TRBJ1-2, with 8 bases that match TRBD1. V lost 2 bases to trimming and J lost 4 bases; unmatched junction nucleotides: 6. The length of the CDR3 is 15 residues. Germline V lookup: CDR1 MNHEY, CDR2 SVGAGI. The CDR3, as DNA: TGTGCCAGCAGTTACAGCCAGGGGGCGGCCTATGGCTACACCTTC. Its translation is CASSYSQGAAYGYTF.

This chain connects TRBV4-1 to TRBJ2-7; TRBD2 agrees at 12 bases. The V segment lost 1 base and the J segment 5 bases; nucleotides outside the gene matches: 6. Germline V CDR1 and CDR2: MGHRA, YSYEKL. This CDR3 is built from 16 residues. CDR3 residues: CASSQVLTSGSHEQYF. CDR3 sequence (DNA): TGCGCCAGCAGCCAAGTCCTGACTAGCGGGAGTCACGAGCAGTACTTC.

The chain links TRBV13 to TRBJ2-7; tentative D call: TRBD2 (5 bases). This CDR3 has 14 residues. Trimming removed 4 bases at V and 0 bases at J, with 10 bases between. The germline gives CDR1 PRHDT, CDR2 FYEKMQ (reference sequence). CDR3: CASSSPAGSYEQYF. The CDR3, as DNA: TGTGCCAGCAGCTCCCCCGCGGGCTCCTACGAGCAGTACTTC.

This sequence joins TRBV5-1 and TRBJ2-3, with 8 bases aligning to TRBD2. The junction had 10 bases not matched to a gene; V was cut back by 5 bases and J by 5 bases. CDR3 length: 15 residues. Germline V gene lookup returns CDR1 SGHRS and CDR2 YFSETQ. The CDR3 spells CASRAGTSNLDTQYF. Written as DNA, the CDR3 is TGCGCCAGCAGAGCCGGGACTAGTAATCTAGATACGCAGTATTTT.

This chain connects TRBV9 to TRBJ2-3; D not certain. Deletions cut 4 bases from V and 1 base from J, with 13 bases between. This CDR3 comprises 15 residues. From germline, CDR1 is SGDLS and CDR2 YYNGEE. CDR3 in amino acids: CASSPVETGTDTQYF. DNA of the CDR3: TGTGCCAGCAGCCCCGTCGAGACTGGCACAGATACGCAGTATTTT.

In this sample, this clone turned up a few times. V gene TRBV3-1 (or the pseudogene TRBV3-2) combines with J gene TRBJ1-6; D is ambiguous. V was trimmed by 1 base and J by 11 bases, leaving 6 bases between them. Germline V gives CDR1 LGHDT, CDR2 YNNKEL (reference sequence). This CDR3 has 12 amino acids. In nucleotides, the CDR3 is TGTGCCAGCAGCCAAGGGCCAGCACCCCTCCACTTT. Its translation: CASSQGPAPLHF.

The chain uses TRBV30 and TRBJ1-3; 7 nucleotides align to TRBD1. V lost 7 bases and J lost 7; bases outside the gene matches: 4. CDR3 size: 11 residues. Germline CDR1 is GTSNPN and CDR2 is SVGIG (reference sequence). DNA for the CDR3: TGTGCCTACCAGACAGGGAACACCATATATTTT. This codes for CAYQTGNTIYF.

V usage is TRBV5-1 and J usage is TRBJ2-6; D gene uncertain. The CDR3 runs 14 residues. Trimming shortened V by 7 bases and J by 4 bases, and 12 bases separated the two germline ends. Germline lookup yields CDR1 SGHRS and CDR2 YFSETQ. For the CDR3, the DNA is TGCGCCAGCGGTAATCGGTCCGGGGCCAACGTCCTGACTTTC. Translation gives CASGNRSGANVLTF.

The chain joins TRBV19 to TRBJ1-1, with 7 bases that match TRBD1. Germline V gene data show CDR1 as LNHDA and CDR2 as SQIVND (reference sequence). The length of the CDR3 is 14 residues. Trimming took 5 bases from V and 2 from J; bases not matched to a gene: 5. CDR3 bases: TGTGCCAGTAGTGCGGGACAGTTAAACACTGAAGCTTTCTTT. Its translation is CASSAGQLNTEAFF.

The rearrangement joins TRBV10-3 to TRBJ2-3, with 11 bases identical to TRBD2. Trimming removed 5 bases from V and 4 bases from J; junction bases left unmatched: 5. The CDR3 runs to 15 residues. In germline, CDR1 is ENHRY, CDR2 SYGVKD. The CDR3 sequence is CAISSTSGSADTQYF. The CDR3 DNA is TGTGCCATCAGTAGCACTAGCGGGAGTGCAGATACGCAGTATTTT.

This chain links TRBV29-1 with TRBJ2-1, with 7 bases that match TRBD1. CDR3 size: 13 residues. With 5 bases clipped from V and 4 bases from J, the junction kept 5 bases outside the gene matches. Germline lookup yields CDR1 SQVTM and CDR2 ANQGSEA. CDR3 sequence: CSVPGQMYNEQFF. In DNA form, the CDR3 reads TGCAGCGTTCCGGGACAGATGTACAATGAGCAGTTCTTC.

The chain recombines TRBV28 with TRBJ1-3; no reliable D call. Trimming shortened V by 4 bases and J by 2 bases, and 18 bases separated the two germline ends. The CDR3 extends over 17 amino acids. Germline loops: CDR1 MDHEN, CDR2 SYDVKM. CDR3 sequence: CASSSPLTRRAGNTIYF. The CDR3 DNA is TGTGCCAGCAGTTCCCCTCTGACTAGGCGGGCTGGAAACACCATATATTTT.

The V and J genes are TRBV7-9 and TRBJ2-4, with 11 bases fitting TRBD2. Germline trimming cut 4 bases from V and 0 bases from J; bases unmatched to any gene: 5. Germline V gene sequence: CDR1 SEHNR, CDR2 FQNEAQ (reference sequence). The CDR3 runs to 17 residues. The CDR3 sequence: CASSSSTSGVAKNIQYF. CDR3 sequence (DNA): TGTGCCAGCAGCTCTTCGACTAGCGGGGTAGCCAAAAACATTCAGTACTTC.

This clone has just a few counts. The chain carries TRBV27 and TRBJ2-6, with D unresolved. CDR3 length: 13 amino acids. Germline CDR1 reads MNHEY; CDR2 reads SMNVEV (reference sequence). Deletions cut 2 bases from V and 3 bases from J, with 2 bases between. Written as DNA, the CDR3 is TGTGCCAGCAGTTTACTTGGGGCCAACGTCCTGACTTTC. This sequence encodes CASSLLGANVLTF.

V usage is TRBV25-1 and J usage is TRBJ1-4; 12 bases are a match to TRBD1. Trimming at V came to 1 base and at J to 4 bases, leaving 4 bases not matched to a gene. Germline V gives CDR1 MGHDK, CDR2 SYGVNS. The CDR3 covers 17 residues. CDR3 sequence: CASSEWGQGAFNEKLFF. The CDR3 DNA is TGTGCCAGCAGTGAATGGGGACAGGGGGCGTTTAATGAAAAACTGTTTTTT. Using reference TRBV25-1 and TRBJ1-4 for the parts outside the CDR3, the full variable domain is EADIYQTPRYLVIGTGKKITLECSQTMGHDKMYWYQQDPGMELHLIHYSYGVNSTEKGDLSSESTVSRIRTEHFPLTLESARPSHTSQYLCASSEWGQGAFNEKLFFGSGTQLSVL.

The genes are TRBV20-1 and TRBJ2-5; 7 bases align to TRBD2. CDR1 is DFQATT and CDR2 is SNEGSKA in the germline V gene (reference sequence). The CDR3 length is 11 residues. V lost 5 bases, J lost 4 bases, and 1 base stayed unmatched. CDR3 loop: CSAGGGETQYF. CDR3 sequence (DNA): TGCAGTGCTGGCGGGGGAGAGACCCAGTACTTC.

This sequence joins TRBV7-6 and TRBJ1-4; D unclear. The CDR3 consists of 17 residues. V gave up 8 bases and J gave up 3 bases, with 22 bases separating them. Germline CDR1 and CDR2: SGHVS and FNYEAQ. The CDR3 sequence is CASPLKIDGVPNEKLFF. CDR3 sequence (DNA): TGTGCCAGCCCCTTAAAGATAGACGGGGTACCTAATGAAAAACTGTTTTTT.

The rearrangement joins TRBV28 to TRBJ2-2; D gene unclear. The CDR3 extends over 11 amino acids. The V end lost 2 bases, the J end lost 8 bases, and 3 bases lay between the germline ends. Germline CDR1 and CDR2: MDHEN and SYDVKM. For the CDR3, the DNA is TGTGCCAGCAGTTTAGTAGGGGAGCTGTTTTTT. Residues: CASSLVGELFF.

The CDR3 bases are TGTGCCAGCAGTTCAGGGGGCTTGGGGTCCTACGAGCAGTACTTC. Protein: CASSSGGLGSYEQYF. The gene calls are TRBV27 and TRBJ2-7, with 8 bases matching TRBD1. The CDR3 contains 15 residues. The germline CDR1 and CDR2 sequences are MNHEY and SMNVEV (reference sequence). The ends lost 4 bases at V and 1 base at J; junction bases unmatched: 6.

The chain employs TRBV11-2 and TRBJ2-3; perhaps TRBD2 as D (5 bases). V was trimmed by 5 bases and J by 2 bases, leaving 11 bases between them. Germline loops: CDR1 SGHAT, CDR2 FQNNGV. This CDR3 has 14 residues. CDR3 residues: CASSLRLTTDTQYF. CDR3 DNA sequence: TGTGCCAGCAGCCTACGACTAACCACAGATACGCAGTATTTT.

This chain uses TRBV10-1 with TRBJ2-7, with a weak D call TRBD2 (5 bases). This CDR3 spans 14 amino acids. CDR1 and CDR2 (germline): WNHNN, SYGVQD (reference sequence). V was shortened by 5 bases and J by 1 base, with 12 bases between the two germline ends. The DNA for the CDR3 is TGCGCCAGCAGTTCCACGGACTCGTCCTACGAGCAGTACTTC. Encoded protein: CASSSTDSSYEQYF.

CDR3 DNA: TGCGCCAGCAGCGCCGCGGGACAGCGCAATGAGCAGTTCTTC. Its protein is CASSAAGQRNEQFF. The V and J genes are TRBV10-1 and TRBJ2-1; possible D gene TRBD1, 7 bases. The CDR3 is made up of 14 amino acids. V was pared by 6 bases and J by 6 bases, with 15 bases between. Germline CDR1 WNHNN, CDR2 SYGVQD (reference sequence).

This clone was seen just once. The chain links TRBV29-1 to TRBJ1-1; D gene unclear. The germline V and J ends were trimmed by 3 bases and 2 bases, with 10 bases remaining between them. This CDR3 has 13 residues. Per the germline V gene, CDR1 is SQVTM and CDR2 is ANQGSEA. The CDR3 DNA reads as TGCAGCGTTGAGACGACAAGCAACACTGAAGCTTTCTTT. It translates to CSVETTSNTEAFF.